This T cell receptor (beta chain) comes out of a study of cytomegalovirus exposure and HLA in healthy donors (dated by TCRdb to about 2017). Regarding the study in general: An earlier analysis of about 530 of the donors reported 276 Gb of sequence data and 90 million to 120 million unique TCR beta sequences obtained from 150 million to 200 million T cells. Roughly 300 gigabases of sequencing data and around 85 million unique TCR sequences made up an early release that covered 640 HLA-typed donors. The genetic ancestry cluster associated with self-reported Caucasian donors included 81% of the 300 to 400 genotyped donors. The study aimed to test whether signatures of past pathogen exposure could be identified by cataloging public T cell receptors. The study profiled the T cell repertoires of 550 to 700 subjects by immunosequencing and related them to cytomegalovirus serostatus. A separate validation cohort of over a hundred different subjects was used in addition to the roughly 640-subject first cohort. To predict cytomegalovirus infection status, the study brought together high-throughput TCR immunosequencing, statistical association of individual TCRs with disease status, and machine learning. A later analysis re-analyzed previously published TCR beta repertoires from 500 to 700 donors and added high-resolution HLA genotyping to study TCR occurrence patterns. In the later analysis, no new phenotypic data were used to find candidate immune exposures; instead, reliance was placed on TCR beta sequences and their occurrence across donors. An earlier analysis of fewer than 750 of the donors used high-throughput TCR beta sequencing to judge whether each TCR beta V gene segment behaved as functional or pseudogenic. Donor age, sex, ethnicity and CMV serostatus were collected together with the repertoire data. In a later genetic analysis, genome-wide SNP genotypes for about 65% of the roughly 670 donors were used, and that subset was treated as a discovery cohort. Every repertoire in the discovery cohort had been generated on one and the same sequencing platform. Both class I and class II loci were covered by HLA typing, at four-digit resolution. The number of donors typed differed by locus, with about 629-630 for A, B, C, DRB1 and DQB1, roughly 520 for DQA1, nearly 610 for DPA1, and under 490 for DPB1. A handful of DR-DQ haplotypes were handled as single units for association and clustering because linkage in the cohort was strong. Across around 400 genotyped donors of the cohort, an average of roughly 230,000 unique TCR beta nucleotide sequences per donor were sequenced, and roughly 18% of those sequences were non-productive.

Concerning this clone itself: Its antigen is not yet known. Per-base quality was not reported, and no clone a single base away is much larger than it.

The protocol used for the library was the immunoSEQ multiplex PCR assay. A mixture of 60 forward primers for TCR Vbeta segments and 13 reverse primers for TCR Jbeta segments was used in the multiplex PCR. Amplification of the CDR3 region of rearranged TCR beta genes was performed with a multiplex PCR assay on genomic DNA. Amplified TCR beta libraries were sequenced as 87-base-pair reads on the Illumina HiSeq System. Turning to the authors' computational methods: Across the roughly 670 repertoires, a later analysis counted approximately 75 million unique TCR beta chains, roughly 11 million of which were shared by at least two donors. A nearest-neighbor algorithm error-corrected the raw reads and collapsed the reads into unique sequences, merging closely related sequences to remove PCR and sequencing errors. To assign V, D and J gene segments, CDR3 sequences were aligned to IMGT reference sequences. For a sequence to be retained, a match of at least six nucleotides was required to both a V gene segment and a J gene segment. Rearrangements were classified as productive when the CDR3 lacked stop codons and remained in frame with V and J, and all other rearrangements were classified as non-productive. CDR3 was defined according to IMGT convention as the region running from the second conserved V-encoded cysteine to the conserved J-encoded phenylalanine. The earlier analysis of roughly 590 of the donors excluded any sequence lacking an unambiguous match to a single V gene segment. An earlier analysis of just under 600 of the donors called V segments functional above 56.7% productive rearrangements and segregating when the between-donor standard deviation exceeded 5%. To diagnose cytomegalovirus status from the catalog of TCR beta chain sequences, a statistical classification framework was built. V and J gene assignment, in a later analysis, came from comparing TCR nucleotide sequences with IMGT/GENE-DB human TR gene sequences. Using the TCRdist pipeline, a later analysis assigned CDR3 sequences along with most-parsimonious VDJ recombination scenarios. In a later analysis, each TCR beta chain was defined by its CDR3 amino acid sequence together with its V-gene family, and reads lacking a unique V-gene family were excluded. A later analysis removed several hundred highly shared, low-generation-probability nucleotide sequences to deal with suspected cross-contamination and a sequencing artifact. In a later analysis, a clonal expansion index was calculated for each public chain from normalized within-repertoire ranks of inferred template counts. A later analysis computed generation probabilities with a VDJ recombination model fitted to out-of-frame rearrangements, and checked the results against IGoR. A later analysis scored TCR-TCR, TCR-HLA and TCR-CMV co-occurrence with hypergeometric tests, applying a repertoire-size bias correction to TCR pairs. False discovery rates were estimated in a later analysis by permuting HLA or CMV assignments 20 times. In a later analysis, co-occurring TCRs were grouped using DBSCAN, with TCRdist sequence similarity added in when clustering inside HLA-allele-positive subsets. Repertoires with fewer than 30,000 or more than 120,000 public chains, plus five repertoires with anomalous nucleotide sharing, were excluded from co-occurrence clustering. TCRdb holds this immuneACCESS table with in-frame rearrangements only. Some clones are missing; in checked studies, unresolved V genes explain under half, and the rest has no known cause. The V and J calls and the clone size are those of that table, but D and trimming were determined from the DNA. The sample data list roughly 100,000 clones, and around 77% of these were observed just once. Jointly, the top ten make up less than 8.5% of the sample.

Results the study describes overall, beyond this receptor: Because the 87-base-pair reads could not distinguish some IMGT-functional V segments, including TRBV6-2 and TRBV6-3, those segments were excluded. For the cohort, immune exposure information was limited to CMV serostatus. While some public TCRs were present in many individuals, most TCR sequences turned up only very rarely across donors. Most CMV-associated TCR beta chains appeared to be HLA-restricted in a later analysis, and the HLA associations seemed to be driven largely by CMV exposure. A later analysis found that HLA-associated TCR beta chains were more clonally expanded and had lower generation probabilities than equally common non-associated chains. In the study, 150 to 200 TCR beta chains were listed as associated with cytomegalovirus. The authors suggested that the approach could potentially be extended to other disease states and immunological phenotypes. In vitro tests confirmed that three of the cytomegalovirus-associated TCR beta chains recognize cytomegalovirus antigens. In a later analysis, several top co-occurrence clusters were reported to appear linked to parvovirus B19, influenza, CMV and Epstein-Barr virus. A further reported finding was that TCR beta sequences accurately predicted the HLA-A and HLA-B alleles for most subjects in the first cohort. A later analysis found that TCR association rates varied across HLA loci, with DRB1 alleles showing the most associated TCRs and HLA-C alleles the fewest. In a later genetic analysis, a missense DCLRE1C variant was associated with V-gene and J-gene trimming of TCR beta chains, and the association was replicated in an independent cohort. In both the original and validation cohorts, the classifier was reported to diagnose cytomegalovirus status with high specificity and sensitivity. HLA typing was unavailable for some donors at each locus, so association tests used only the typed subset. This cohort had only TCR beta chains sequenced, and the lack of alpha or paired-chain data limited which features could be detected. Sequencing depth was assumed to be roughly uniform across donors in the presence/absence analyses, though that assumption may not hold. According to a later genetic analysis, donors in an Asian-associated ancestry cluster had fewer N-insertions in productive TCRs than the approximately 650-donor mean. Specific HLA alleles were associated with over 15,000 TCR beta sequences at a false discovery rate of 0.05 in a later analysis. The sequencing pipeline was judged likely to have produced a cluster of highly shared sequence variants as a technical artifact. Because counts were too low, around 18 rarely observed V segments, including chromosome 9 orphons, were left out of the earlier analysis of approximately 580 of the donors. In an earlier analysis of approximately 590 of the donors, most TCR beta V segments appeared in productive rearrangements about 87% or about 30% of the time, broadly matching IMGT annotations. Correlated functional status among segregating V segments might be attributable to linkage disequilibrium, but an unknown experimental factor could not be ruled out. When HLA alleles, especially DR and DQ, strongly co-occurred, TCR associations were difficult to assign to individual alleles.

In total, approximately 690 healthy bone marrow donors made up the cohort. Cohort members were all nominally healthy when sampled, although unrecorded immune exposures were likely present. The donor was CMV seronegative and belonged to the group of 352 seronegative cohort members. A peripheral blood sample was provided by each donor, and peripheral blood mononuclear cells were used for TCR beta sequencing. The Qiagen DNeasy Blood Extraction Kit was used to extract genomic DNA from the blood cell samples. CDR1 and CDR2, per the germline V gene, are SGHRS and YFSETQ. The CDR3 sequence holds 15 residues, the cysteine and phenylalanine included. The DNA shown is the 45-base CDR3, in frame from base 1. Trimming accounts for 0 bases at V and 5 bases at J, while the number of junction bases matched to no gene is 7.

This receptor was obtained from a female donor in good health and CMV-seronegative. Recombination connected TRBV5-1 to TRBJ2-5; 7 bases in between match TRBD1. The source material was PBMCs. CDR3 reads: CASSLEGGRFETQYF. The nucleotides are TGCGCCAGCAGCTTGGAAGGGGGCCGCTTCGAGACCCAGTACTTC.